Below, one T cell receptor (beta chain) is given with its context. CDR3 length: 15 amino acids. CDR1 and CDR2 (germline): SNHLY, FYNNEI. Deletions cut 7 bases from V and 3 bases from J, with 16 bases between. These data originate in a study of CD8 T cells in Susac syndrome. Reverse transcription used about 0.5 to 1 ug RNA and random hexamers. immunoSEQ multiplex PCR amplified TCR beta CDR3 across 54 Vbeta, 13 Jbeta. TCRdb called the immunoSEQ multiplex PCR reads again in MiXCR, with one record for every CDR3 protein. This repertoire shows about 210,000 distinct CDR3 sequences, approximately 95% found once; its top ten account for 0.095%. High-throughput TCR beta sequencing covered peripheral CD8+ and CD4+ T cells. The multiple sclerosis controls were treatment-naive patients with relapsing-remitting disease that was stable or active.

This receptor was obtained from a human donor with multiple sclerosis. This chain uses TRBV2 with TRBJ2-4; D remains unclear. The sample consisted of CD4+ T cells from PBMCs. The CDR3 coding sequence is TGTGCCAGCAACTTAGGCGGTGAAAACAAAAACATTCAGTACTTC. It translates to CASNLGGENKNIQYF.